Below, one T cell receptor beta chain is given with its context. Germline lookup yields CDR1 SGHVS and CDR2 FQNEAQ. V shed 5 bases and J 3 bases; nucleotides not matched to a gene: 15. This CDR3 region has 18 residues. These data are taken from a study of T cell responses to AZD1222 COVID-19 vaccine. The repertoire was sequenced with immunoSEQ multiplex PCR; TCRdb's copy has only in-frame clones and lacks some. Here the sample spans about 67,000 clones, 84% being singletons. V is TRBV7-8 and J is TRBJ1-3; the match to TRBD1 covers 8 bases. The source material was peripheral blood, sampled on day 0 of AZD1222 vaccination. The TCR comes from an adult in good health. The CDR3 DNA is TGTGCCAGCAGCGGACAACTCGCCTCAGGGGGCTATGGAAACACCATATATTTT. It specifies CASSGQLASGGYGNTIYF.